These 11 T cell receptor beta chains originate from one sample sequenced in a study of human T cells and chemical hapten exposure. Indicated time point: patch test 2, 6 weeks after DPC sensitization. Treatment given: therapeutic diphenylcyclopropenone sensitization with weekly scalp DPC. TCRdb processed the RACE reads anew with MiXCR; each CDR3 protein has one entry. This table holds 80,000 to 95,000 distinct CDR3 sequences, about 11% found once. Specimen: whole blood, collected in connection with sensitization to the hapten diphenylcyclopropenone (DPC). All receptors derive from a man aged 35 to 55 with alopecia areata. Some clones in this sample may be carry-over from other donors' samples.

This clonotype was seen more than once but under ten times. The J gene is TRBJ1-5, the V gene TRBV20-1, with unresolved D. The V and J ends lost 1 base and 9 bases respectively, with 10 bases between them. The germline gives CDR1 DFQATT, CDR2 SNEGSKA (reference sequence). The CDR3 runs 12 residues. The CDR3 here is CSARGAPGPQHF. DNA of the CDR3: TGCAGTGCTAGAGGGGCCCCTGGGCCCCAGCATTTT.

This clonotype was counted only a few times. CDR3 bases: TGTGCCAGCTCACCAAGACAGGGCACCTACGAGCAGTACGTC. The encoded protein is CASSPRQGTYEQYV. This sequence joins TRBV18 and TRBJ2-7; 7 bases align to TRBD1. With 2 bases clipped from V and 2 bases from J, the junction kept 3 bases outside the gene matches. Germline V gene sequence: CDR1 KGHSH, CDR2 LQKENI. The CDR3 length is 14 residues.

This chain connects TRBV15 to TRBJ2-5; 8 bases align to TRBD2. V lost 0 bases to trimming and J lost 5 bases; unmatched junction nucleotides: 5. Germline V gives CDR1 LNHNV, CDR2 YYDKDF (reference sequence). The CDR3 sequence is 15 residues long. The CDR3 loop reads CATSRDTASGETQYF. As DNA, the CDR3 is TGTGCCACCAGCAGAGATACAGCTAGCGGGGAGACCCAGTACTTC.

This clonotype was seen a few times. V gene TRBV13 combines with J gene TRBJ2-2, with D possibly TRBD2 on 6 matching bases. CDR3 length: 16 residues. V gave up 5 bases and J gave up 2 bases, with 15 bases separating them. CDR1 is PRHDT, CDR2 FYEKMQ, per germline (reference sequence). The CDR3 DNA follows: TGTGCCAGCAGCGTGCTTCCTAGCGCCAACACCGGGGAGCTGTTTTTT. Translating it yields CASSVLPSANTGELFF.

This clonotype has more than one count but fewer than ten. This sequence joins TRBV10-3 and TRBJ2-1; the match to TRBD1 covers 7 bases. Germline assignment: CDR1 ENHRY and CDR2 SYGVKD. CDR3 length equals 16 residues. V was pared by 0 bases and J by 4 bases, with 6 bases of the junction left unmatched. CDR3 in amino acids: CAISESRDSVYNEQFF. CDR3 coding DNA: TGTGCCATCAGTGAGTCCCGGGACAGCGTATACAATGAGCAGTTCTTC.

This clonotype was picked up a small number of times. V is TRBV4-3 and J is TRBJ1-3; D gene uncertain. The CDR3 runs to 15 residues. V lost 8 bases, J lost 0 bases, and 14 bases lay in between. Looked up from germline, CDR1 is LGHNA and CDR2 is YSLEER. CDR3: CASASDWSSGNTIYF. The CDR3 nucleotides read TGCGCCAGCGCCTCTGACTGGAGCTCTGGAAACACCATATATTTT.

This chain uses TRBV6-2 or TRBV6-3 with TRBJ2-6; 12 bases are shared with TRBD2. The CDR3 contains 17 residues. J lost 0 bases, V lost 7 bases, and 4 bases had no gene match. Germline CDR1 reads MNHEY; CDR2 reads SVGEGT. CDR3 in amino acids: CASKGLAGRSGANVLTF. CDR3 DNA: TGTGCCAGCAAGGGACTAGCGGGCCGCTCTGGGGCCAACGTCCTGACTTTC.

A few counts support this clonotype. The CDR3 sequence: CASSSLGQAFYEQYF. In DNA, the CDR3 is TGTGCCAGCAGTTCCTTGGGACAGGCGTTCTACGAGCAGTACTTC. This sequence joins TRBV28 and TRBJ2-7; TRBD1 matches at 8 bases. J lost 3 bases, V lost 4 bases, and 8 bases had no gene match. CDR1 is MDHEN and CDR2 is SYDVKM in the germline V gene. This CDR3 comprises 15 residues.

The table lists this clonotype with a few counts. The CDR3 loop is CAISESATSGTYTDTQYF. The CDR3 DNA follows: TGTGCCATCAGTGAGTCCGCGACTAGCGGGACCTACACAGATACGCAGTATTTT. The chain has TRBV10-3 and TRBJ2-3; TRBD2 matches 11 bases. Germline V CDR1 and CDR2: ENHRY, SYGVKD. J gave up 2 bases and V 0 bases, and 7 bases lay outside the gene matches. The CDR3 consists of 18 residues.

This clonotype occurred a few times. The rearrangement uses TRBV4-2 and TRBJ2-3; tentative D call: TRBD2 (6 bases). Germline V gene data show CDR1 as LGHNA and CDR2 as YNFKEQ. There are 16 residues in the CDR3. Trimming pared 4 bases from V and 4 bases from J, leaving 18 bases between. CDR3 residues: CASSPPSQRAPDTQYF. CDR3 DNA sequence: TGTGCCAGCAGCCCACCAAGCCAGCGGGCGCCAGATACGCAGTATTTT.

In its sample, this clonotype ranks as medium-sized. The chain joins TRBV5-1 to TRBJ1-1, with TRBD1 matching over 8 bases. Germline CDR1 is SGHRS and CDR2 is YFSETQ. The V and J ends lost 2 bases and 7 bases, in that order; junction bases with no gene match: 4. CDR3 size: 13 residues. CDR3 sequence: CASSFGQGYEAFF. The DNA for the CDR3 is TGCGCCAGCAGCTTCGGACAGGGATATGAAGCTTTCTTT.